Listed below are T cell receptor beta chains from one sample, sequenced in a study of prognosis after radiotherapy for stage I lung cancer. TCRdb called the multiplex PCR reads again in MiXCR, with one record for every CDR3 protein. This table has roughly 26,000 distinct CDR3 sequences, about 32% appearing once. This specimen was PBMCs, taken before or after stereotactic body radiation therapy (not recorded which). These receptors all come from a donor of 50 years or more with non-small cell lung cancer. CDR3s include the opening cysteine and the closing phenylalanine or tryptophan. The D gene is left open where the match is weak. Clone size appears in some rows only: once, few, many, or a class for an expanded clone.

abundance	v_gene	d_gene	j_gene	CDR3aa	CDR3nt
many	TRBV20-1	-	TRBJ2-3	CSAHTDTQYF	TGCAGTGCCCACACAGATACGCAGTATTTT
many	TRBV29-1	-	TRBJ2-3	CSVRRTDTQYF	TGCAGCGTTAGGCGCACAGATACGCAGTATTTT
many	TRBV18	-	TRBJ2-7	CASSHMDAGTEGYEQYF	TGTGCCAGCTCCCATATGGATGCCGGGACGGAGGGCTACGAGCAGTACTTC
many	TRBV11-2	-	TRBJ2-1	CASSLAGRIYNEQFF	TGTGCCAGCAGCTTAGCAGGACGGATCTACAATGAGCAGTTCTTC
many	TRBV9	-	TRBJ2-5	CASSVDLRETQYF	TGTGCCAGCAGCGTGGACTTAAGGGAGACCCAGTACTTC
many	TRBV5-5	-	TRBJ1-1	CASSVFMGNTEAFF	TGTGCCAGCAGCGTCTTTATGGGCAACACTGAAGCTTTCTTT
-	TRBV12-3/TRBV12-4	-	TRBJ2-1	CASTHPSGGYNEKFF	TGTGCCAGCACACACCCCTCCGGGGGCTACAATGAGAAGTTCTTC
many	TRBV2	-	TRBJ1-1	CASSGQGNTEAFF	TGTGCCAGCAGCGGCCAGGGGAACACTGAAGCTTTCTTT
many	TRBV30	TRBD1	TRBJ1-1	CAWSTPGQGSEAFF	TGTGCCTGGAGTACACCGGGACAGGGGTCTGAAGCTTTCTTT
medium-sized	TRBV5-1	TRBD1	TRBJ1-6	CASSLSGQFNSPLHF	TGCGCCAGCAGCTTGTCGGGACAGTTTAATTCACCCCTCCACTTT
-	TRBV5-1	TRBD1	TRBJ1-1	CASSLTGVNTETFF	TGCGCCAGCAGCTTGACAGGGGTGAACACTGAAACTTTCTTT
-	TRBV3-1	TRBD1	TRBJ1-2	CASSQEQGGRCYTF	TGTGCCAGCAGCCAAGAGCAGGGGGGTCGTTGCTACACCTTC
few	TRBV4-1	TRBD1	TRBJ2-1	CASSHLHRGQPYNEQFF	TGCGCCAGCAGCCACCTCCACAGGGGGCAACCCTACAATGAGCAGTTCTTC
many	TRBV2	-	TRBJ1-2	CASSPPGLANYGYTF	TGTGCCAGCAGTCCCCCGGGGCTAGCTAACTATGGCTACACCTTC
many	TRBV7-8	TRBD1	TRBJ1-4	CASSNLGGTGADREKLFF	TGTGCCAGCAGCAACCTGGGGGGGACAGGGGCAGATAGGGAAAAACTGTTTTTT
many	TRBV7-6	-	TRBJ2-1	CASSLAETGTAHYNEQFF	TGTGCCAGCAGCTTAGCGGAAACCGGGACGGCCCATTACAATGAGCAGTTCTTC
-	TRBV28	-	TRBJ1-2	CASSLLFEGYGYTF	TGTGCCAGCAGTTTATTGTTCGAGGGATATGGCTACACCTTC
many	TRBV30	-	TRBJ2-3	CAWSPTTDTQYF	TGTGCCTGGAGTCCCACCACAGATACGCAGTATTTT
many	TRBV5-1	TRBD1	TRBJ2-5	CASSLGQGRGETQYF	TGCGCCAGCAGCCTTGGACAGGGGAGGGGGGAGACCCAGTACTTC
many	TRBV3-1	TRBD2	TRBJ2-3	CASSSPGLGTDTQYF	TGTGCCAGCAGCTCCCCGGGACTAGGCACAGATACGCAGTATTTT
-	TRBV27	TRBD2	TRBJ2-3	CASSLRAGGAWAQYF	TGTGCCAGCAGTTTAAGGGCGGGGGGGGCCTGGGCGCAGTATTTT
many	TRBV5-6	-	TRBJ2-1	CASSLARGREQFF	TGTGCCAGCAGCTTGGCCCGGGGACGCGAGCAGTTCTTC
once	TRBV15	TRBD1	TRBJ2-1	CATSRDLQGAIVEQFF	TGTGCCACCAGCAGAGATTTACAGGGGGCGATTGTTGAGCAGTTCTTC
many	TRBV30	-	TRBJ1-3	CAWSRQGIGNTIYF	TGTGCCTGGAGTAGGCAGGGAATAGGAAACACCATATATTTT
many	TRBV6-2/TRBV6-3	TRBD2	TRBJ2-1	CASSEAIAGYSYNEQFF	TGTGCCAGCAGTGAAGCCATAGCGGGGTACTCCTACAATGAGCAGTTCTTC
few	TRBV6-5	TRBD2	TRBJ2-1	CASSYPRGGMNNEQFF	TGTGCCAGCAGTTACCCCCGGGGGGGTATGAACAATGAGCAGTTCTTC
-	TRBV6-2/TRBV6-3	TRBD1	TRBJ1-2	CASSYATGFGYTF	TGTGCCAGCAGTTACGCGACAGGGTTTGGCTACACCTTC
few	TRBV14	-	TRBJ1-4	CASSQDWGANEKLFF	TGTGCCAGCAGCCAAGATTGGGGAGCTAATGAAAAACTGTTTTTT
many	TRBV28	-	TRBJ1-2	CASSQNPDNYGYTF	TGTGCCAGCAGTCAAAACCCGGACAACTATGGCTACACCTTC
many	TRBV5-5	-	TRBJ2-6	CASSLGQLNSGANVLTF	TGTGCCAGCAGCTTGGGACAGTTAAACTCTGGGGCCAACGTCCTGACTTTC
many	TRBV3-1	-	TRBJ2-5	CASSQGRVIETQYF	TGTGCCAGCAGCCAGGGCAGGGTGATCGAGACCCAGTACTTC
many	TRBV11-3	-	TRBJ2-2	CASSLTLVGELFF	TGTGCCAGCAGCCTGACGTTAGTCGGGGAGCTGTTTTTT
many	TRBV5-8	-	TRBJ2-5	CASSSGETQYF	TGTGCCAGCAGCTCAGGGGAGACCCAGTACTTC
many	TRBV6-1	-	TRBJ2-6	CASNPGRSFTGANVLTF	TGTGCCAGCAATCCGGGCCGGTCGTTTACTGGGGCCAACGTCCTGACTTTC
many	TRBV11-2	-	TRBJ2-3	CASSLLGRGVADTQYF	TGTGCCAGCAGCTTATTAGGGAGAGGGGTGGCAGATACGCAGTATTTT
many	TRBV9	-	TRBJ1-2	CASSATGGGSGYTF	TGTGCCAGCAGCGCTACAGGAGGGGGGAGCGGCTACACCTTC
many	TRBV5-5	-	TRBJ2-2	CASSGGPNTGELFF	TGTGCCAGCAGCGGGGGACCGAACACCGGGGAGCTGTTTTTT
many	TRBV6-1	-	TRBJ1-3	CASSHGQSAVLF	TGTGCCAGCAGCCACGGACAGAGCGCCGTTCTTTTT
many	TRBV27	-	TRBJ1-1	CASSLYRGMNTEAFF	TGTGCCAGCAGTTTATATCGGGGGATGAACACTGAAGCTTTCTTT
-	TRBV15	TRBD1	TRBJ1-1	CATSRQGVKGTEAFF	TGTGCCACCAGCAGACAGGGGGTAAAGGGGACTGAAGCTTTCTTT
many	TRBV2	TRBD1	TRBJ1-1	CASIDRDRGTEAFF	TGTGCCAGCATTGACCGGGACAGGGGGACTGAAGCTTTCTTT
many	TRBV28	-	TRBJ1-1	CASSLLAYEAFF	TGTGCCAGCAGCCTCCTGGCTTACGAAGCTTTCTTT
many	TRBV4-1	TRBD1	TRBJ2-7	CASSQQESWTGTYEQYF	TGCGCCAGCAGCCAGCAAGAGTCTTGGACAGGAACCTACGAGCAGTACTTC
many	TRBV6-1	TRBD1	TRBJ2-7	CASSRTRTGTAYEQYF	TGTGCCAGCAGCAGAACTCGAACCGGGACAGCCTACGAGCAGTACTTC
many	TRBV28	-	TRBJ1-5	CASSERGNSNQPQHF	TGTGCCAGCAGTGAGAGAGGCAATAGCAATCAGCCCCAGCATTTT
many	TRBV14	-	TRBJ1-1	CASSQRTADTEAFF	TGTGCCAGCAGCCAGAGGACGGCGGATACTGAAGCTTTCTTT
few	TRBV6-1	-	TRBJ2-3	CASNARVDTQYF	TGTGCCAGCAACGCAAGGGTGGATACGCAGTATTTT
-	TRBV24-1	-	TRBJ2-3	CATSYAGGVGTYTQYF	TGTGCCACCAGTTATGCCGGGGGAGTTGGCACATATACGCAGTATTTT
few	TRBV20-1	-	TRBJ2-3	CSASRVQRHTDTQYF	TGCAGTGCTAGCAGGGTCCAGCGCCACACAGATACGCAGTATTTT
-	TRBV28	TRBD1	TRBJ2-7	CASSRPLQGRYEQYF	TGTGCCAGCAGCAGACCGTTACAGGGGAGATACGAGCAGTACTTC
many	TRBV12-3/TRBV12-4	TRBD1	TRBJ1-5	CASSRQGDQPQHF	TGTGCCAGCAGTCGACAGGGGGATCAACCCCAGCATTTT
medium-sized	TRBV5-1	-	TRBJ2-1	CASSLTIPAHEQFF	TGCGCCAGCAGCTTGACCATACCGGCCCATGAGCAGTTCTTC
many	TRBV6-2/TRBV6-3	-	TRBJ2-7	CASSYGFPLEQYF	TGTGCCAGCAGTTACGGCTTCCCCCTCGAGCAGTACTTC
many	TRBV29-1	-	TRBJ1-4	CSVEVPGAREKLFF	TGCAGCGTTGAAGTGCCAGGGGCAAGAGAAAAACTGTTTTTT